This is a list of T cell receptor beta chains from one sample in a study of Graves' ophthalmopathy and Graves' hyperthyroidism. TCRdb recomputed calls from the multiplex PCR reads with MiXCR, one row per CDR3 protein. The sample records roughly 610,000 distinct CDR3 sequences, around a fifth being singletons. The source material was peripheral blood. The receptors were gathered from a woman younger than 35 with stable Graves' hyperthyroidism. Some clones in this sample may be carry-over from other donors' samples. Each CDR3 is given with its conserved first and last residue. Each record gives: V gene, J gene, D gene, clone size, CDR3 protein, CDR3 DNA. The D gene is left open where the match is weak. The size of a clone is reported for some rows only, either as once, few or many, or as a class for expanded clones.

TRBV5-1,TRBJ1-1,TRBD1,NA,CASSTEAAGGNTEAFF,TGCGCCAGCAGCACAGAAGCGGCAGGGGGCAACACTGAAGCTTTCTTT
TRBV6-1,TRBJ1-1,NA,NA,CASTHAETRAEAFF,TGTGCCAGCACCCACGCGGAGACCAGAGCTGAAGCTTTCTTT
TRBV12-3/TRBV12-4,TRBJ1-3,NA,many,CASSWPRTHYSGNTIYF,TGTGCCAGCAGTTGGCCCCGGACACACTACTCTGGAAACACCATATATTTT
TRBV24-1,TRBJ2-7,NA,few,CATSDYRTEQYF,TGTGCCACCAGTGATTACCGGACGGAGCAGTACTTC
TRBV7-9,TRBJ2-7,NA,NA,CASSPDSGNPYEQYF,TGTGCCAGCAGCCCGGACTCAGGGAACCCCTACGAGCAGTACTTC
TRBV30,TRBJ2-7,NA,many,CAWSGGSYYEQYF,TGTGCCTGGAGTGGCGGCAGTTACTACGAGCAGTACTTC
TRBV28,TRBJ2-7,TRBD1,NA,CASSLGQGGFYRDDQYF,TGTGCCAGCAGCTTGGGACAGGGCGGATTCTACCGGGACGATCAGTACTTC
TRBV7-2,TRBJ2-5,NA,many,CASSPSIETQYF,TGTGCCAGCAGCCCATCTATAGAGACCCAGTACTTC
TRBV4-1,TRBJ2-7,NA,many,CASSQYSNYEQYF,TGCGCCAGCAGCCAATACAGCAACTACGAGCAGTACTTC
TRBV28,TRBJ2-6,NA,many,CASSPHGANVLTF,TGTGCCAGCAGTCCGCATGGGGCCAACGTCCTGACTTTC
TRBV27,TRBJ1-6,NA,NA,CASTTLGYNSPLHF,TGTGCCAGCACCACTCTGGGGTATAATTCACCCCTCCACTTT
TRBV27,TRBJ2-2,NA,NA,CASSLVVRVESVGELFF,TGTGCCAGCAGTTTAGTGGTCCGGGTAGAAAGTGTCGGGGAGCTGTTTTTT
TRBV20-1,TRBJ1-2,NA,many,CSATPGGTYGYTF,TGCAGTGCTACCCCCGGTGGGACCTATGGCTACACCTTC
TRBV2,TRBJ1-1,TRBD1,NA,CASSAGQGLNTEAFF,TGTGCCAGCAGTGCCGGACAGGGATTGAACACTGAAGCTTTCTTT
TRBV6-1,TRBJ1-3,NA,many,CASSQAGYGSSGNTIYF,TGTGCCAGCAGCCAAGCGGGGTACGGGAGCTCTGGAAACACCATATATTTT
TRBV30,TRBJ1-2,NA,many,CAWSARFNYGYTF,TGTGCCTGGAGTGCCCGTTTCAACTATGGCTACACCTTC
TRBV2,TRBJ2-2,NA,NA,CASSDLGIAYGELFF,TGTGCCAGCAGTGATTTGGGTATAGCGTACGGGGAGCTGTTTTTT
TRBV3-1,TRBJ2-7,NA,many,CASSQGKVGGRGHEQYF,TGTGCCAGCAGCCAAGGCAAGGTTGGGGGGCGCGGACACGAGCAGTACTTC
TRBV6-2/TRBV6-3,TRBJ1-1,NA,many,CASRAQGSGTEAFF,TGTGCCAGCAGAGCACAGGGCAGTGGCACTGAAGCTTTCTTT
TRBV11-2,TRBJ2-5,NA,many,CASSLGERPETQYF,TGTGCCAGCAGCTTAGGGGAAAGGCCCGAGACCCAGTACTTC
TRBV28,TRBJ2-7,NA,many,CASSQGGIAHEQYF,TGTGCCAGCAGTCAGGGTGGGATCGCCCACGAGCAGTACTTC
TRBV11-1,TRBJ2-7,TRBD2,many,CASSRAAGDLPYEQYF,TGTGCCAGCAGCAGAGCGGCGGGGGACTTGCCCTACGAGCAGTACTTC
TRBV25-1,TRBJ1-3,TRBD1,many,CASTPPGTGGNTIYF,TGTGCCAGCACCCCTCCCGGGACAGGAGGAAACACCATATATTTT
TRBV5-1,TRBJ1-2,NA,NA,CASSLGQLNDGGYTF,TGCGCCAGCAGCTTGGGACAGCTAAACGATGGTGGCTACACCTTC
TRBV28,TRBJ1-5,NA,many,CASSLEAPGFNQPQHF,TGTGCCAGCAGTTTAGAAGCCCCAGGTTTCAATCAGCCCCAGCATTTT
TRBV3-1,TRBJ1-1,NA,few,CASSQAKGVYTEAFF,TGTGCCAGCAGCCAGGCGAAGGGGGTATACACTGAAGCTTTCTTT
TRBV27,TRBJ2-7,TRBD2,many,CASSLSLAGGREQYF,TGTGCCAGCAGTTTATCCTTAGCGGGAGGTAGGGAGCAGTACTTC
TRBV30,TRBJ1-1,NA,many,CACDPGVTEAFF,TGTGCCTGCGATCCAGGGGTCACTGAAGCTTTCTTT
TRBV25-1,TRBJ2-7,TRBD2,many,CASSESTSGKTYEQYF,TGTGCCAGCAGTGAATCAACTAGCGGGAAAACCTACGAGCAGTACTTC
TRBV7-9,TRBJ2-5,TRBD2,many,CASSSRGAQYF,TGTGCCAGCAGTAGCCGGGGGGCCCAGTACTTC
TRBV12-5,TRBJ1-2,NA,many,CASGPGMGSGYGYTF,TGTGCTAGTGGTCCCGGGATGGGGTCCGGGTATGGCTACACCTTC
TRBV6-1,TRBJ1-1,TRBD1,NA,CASTIGQGAFF,TGTGCCAGCACCATCGGACAGGGAGCTTTCTTT
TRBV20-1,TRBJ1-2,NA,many,CSARVSRGAYGYTF,TGCAGTGCTAGAGTATCCAGGGGTGCCTATGGCTACACCTTC
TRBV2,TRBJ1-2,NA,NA,CASRGPPHNF,TGTGCCAGCCGAGGTCCCCCACACAACTTC
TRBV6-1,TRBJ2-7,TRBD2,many,CASRNLAGVYEQYF,TGTGCCAGCAGGAATCTAGCGGGAGTCTACGAGCAGTACTTC